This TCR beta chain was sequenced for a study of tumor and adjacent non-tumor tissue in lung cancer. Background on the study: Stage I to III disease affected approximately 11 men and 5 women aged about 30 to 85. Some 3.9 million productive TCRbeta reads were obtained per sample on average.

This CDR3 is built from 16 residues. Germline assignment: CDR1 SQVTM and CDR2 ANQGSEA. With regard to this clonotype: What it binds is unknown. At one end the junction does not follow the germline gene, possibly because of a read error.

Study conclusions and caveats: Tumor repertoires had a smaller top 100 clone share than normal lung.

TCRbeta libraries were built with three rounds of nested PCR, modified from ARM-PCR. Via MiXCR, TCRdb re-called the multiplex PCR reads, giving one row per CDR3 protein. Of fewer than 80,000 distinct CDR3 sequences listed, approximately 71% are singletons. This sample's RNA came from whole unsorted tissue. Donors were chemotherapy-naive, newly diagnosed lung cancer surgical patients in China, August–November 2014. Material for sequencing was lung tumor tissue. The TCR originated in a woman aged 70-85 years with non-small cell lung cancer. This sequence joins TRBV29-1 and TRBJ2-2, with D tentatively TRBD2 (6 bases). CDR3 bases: TGCAGCGCAAAAAATCGGGACGGGGGAAATTCCGGGGAGCTGCTTTTT. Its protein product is CSAKNRDGGNSGELLF.